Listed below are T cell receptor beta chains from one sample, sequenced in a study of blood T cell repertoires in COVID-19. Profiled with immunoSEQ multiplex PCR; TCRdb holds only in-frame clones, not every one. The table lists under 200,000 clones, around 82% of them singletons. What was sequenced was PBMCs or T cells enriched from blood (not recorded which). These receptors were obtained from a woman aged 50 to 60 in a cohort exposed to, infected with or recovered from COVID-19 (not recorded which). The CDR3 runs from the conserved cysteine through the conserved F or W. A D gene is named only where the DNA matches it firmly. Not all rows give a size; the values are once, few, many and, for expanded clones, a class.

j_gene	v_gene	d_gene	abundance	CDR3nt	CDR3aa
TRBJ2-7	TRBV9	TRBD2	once	TGTGCCAGCACCCGGACTAGCGGCTCCTACGAGCAGTACTTC	CASTRTSGSYEQYF
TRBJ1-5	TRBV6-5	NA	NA	TGTGCCAGCAGATTGCGGGGGAGGCAGCCCCAGCATTTT	CASRLRGRQPQHF
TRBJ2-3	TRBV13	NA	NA	TGTGCCAGCAGCTTCATGACAGATACGCAGTATTTT	CASSFMTDTQYF
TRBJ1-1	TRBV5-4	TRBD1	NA	TGTGCCAGCAGCTTGGGGGGGACAGGGGAAGCTTTCTTT	CASSLGGTGEAFF
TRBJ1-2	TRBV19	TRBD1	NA	TGTGCCAGTTGGGACAGGGGGGTCTACACCTTC	CASWDRGVYTF
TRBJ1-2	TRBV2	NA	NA	TGTGCCAGCAGAGCCGGGCCGGGAGTGAACTATGGCTACACCTTC	CASRAGPGVNYGYTF
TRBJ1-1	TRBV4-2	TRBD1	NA	TGTGCCAGCAGCCAAGTGGGACAGACTGAGAACACTGAAGCTTTCTTT	CASSQVGQTENTEAFF
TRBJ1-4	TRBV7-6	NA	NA	TGTGCCAGCAGCTTAACAGGGACGTTCCGTGAAAAACTGTTTTTT	CASSLTGTFREKLFF
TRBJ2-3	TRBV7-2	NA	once	TGTGCCAGCAGCCCTTACGGGTTTAGCACAGATACGCAGTATTTT	CASSPYGFSTDTQYF
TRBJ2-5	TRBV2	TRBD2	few	TGTGCCAGCAGCAGAAGCGCGGCTAGCGGGAGGAGAGAGACCCAGTACTTC	CASSRSAASGRRETQYF